This entry concerns a single T cell receptor (beta chain). The V end was cut by 5 bases, the J end by 2 bases, with 10 bases between. The CDR3 is 14 amino acids. The germline V gene has CDR1 MNHEY and CDR2 SMNVEV (reference sequence). In the original workflow: Amplifying reference gene primers gave estimates of nucleated cell counts. Sequencing used immunoSEQ multiplex PCR; TCRdb keeps in-frame clones, though not all of them. The V and J calls and clone size are taken from that table; D and trimming were inferred from the DNA. The top ten clones hold approximately 10% of a sample with fewer than 70,000 clones, 90% of them seen once. These data come from a study of blood T cell repertoires in COVID-19. About the research overall: Italy, Spain and the United States were the sources of the convalescent and acute COVID-19 samples. Nucleic acid was either cDNA or gDNA, and it came from T cells, B-cell-depleted T cells, or PBMCs.

Sequencing used peripheral blood. This sequence originates from a woman over 75 with active COVID-19. The chain combines TRBV27 with TRBJ2-1; a possible D gene is TRBD1 (5 bases). CDR3 region: CASSIDSPYNEQFF. Written as DNA, the CDR3 is TGTGCCAGCAGTATAGACAGCCCCTACAATGAGCAGTTCTTC.